The 3 T cell receptor beta chains below were found in one sample sequenced in a study of tumor-infiltrating lymphocytes in primary liver carcinoma. Unsorted whole blood supplied the RNA, and germline DNA was extracted too. A constant-region primer served to make TCR beta cDNA from 500 to 550 ng total RNA. ARM-PCR, slightly modified, supplied the TCR beta libraries through three nested multiplex PCR rounds. For around 10 cycles apiece, the opening two PCR rounds ran with TRBV1-TRBV30 forward primers and a C-beta reverse primer. TCRdb used MiXCR to reprocess the multiplex PCR reads, holding one entry per CDR3 protein. The data show about 300,000 distinct CDR3 sequences, 50% to 70% seen once. Sequenced input: peripheral blood. Receptors were obtained from a man aged 40-50 years with primary liver carcinoma and hepatitis B virus infection.

About this clonotype: The junction and the germline gene differ at one end; a read error may be behind it. The V call is TRBV6-2 or TRBV6-3, the J call TRBJ2-3; no definite D call. This CDR3 has 15 amino acids. Germline V gene lookup returns CDR1 MNHEY and CDR2 SVGEGT. The CDR3 bases are TGCGTCAGCAGTTATAGGATGTTAAGCACAGATACGCAGTATTTT. Protein: CVSSYRMLSTDTQYF.

Worth noting for this clonotype: A single base separates this from a much larger clone, so it may be a read error. The chain uses TRBV14 and TRBJ2-2; D possibly matches TRBD1 or TRBD2 (5 bases each). The CDR3 contains 14 residues. Germline lookup yields CDR1 SGHDN and CDR2 FVKESK. CDR3 sequence (DNA): TGTGCCAGCAGTCGCAAACTCGGGACCGGGGAGCTGTCTTTT. Encoded protein: CASSRKLGTGELSF. The full variable domain, rest sourced from reference TRBV14 and TRBJ2-2, is EAGVTQFPSHSVIEKGQTVTLRCDPISGHDNLYWYRRVMGKEIKFLLHFVKESKQDESGMPNNRFLAERTGGTYSTLKVQPAELEDSGVYFCASSRKLGTGELSFGEGSRLTVL.

The gene calls are TRBV2 and TRBJ2-1; D not certain. Trimming took 3 bases from V and 8 from J, leaving 11 bases between them. CDR3 length: 13 amino acids. Germline loops: CDR1 SNHLY, CDR2 FYNNEI. This chain's CDR3 is CASSDTVADEQFF. CDR3 nucleotides: TGTGCCAGCAGTGACACCGTAGCCGATGAGCAGTTCTTC. The full variable domain, completed using reference TRBV2 and TRBJ2-1, is EPEVTQTPSHQVTQMGQEVILRCVPISNHLYFYWYRQILGQKVEFLVSFYNNEISEKSEIFDDQFSVERPDGSNFTLKIRSTKLEDSAMYFCASSDTVADEQFFGPGTRLTVL.